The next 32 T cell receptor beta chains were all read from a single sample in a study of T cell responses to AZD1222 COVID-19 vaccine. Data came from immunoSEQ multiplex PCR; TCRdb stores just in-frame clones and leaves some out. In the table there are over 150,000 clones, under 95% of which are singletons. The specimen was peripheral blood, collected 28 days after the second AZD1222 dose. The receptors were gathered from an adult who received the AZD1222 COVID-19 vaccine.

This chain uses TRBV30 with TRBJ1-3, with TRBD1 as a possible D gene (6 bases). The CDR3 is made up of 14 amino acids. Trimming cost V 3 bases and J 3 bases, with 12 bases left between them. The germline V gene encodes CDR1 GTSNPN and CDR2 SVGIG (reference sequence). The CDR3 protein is CAWRHGTYGNTIYF. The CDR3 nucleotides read TGTGCCTGGAGACACGGGACATATGGAAACACCATATATTTT. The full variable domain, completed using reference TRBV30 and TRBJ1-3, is SQTIHQWPATLVQPVGSPLSLECTVEGTSNPNLYWYRQAAGRGLQLLFYSVGIGQISSEVPQNLSASRPQDRQFILSSKKLLLSDSGFYLCAWRHGTYGNTIYFGEGSWLTVV.

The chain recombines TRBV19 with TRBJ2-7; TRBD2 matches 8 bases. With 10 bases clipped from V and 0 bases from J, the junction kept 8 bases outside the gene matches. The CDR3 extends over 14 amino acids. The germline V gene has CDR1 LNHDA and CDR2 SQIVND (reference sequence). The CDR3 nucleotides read TGTGCCACCAAACTAGCGGAGTCCTCCTACGAGCAGTACTTC. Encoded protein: CATKLAESSYEQYF.

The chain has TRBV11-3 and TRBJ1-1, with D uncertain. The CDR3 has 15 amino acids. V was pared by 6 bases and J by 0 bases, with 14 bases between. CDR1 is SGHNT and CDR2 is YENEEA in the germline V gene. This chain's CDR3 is CASRSFLRMNTEAFF. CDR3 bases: TGTGCCAGCAGAAGCTTCTTGCGGATGAACACTGAAGCTTTCTTT.

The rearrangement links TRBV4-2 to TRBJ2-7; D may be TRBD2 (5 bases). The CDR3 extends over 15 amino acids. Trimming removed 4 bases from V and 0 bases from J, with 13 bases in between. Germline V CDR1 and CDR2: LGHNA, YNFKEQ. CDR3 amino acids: CASSPGGLSSYEQYF. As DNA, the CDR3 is TGTGCCAGCAGCCCCGGCGGGCTCAGCTCCTACGAGCAGTACTTC.

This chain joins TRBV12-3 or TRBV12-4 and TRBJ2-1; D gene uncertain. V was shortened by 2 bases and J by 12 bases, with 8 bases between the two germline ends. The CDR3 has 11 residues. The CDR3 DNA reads TGTGCCAGCAGTTTACAGACGGTGCAGTTCTTC. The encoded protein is CASSLQTVQFF.

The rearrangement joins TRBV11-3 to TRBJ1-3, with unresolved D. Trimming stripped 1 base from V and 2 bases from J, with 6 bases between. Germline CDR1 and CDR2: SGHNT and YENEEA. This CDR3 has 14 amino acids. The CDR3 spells CASSLGVAGNTIYF. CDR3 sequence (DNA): TGTGCCAGCAGCTTAGGGGTGGCTGGAAACACCATATATTTT.

CDR3 nucleotide sequence: TGTGCCAGCAGCCAGCTTACCGGGACAGGGATGTACTTC. It specifies CASSQLTGTGMYF. V and J are TRBV3-1 (or the pseudogene TRBV3-2) and TRBJ2-5; 9 bases match TRBD1. The CDR3 sequence is 13 residues long. With V trimmed by 3 bases and J by 13 bases, 9 bases remained unmatched. Germline V lookup: CDR1 LGHDT, CDR2 YNNKEL (reference sequence).

This CDR3 reads CASSSGQGAYGYTF. CDR3 bases: TGCGCCAGCAGCTCGGGACAGGGCGCCTATGGCTACACCTTC. The rearrangement joins TRBV5-1 to TRBJ1-2, with 9 bases aligning to TRBD1. The V gene end was trimmed by 3 bases and the J gene end by 4 bases; junction bases not matched to a gene: 4. Germline V gene sequence: CDR1 SGHRS, CDR2 YFSETQ. This CDR3 has 14 amino acids.

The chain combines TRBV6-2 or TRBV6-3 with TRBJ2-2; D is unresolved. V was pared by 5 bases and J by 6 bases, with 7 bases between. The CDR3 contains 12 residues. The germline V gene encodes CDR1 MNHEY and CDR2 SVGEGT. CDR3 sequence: CASSHGPGELFF. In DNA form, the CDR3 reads TGTGCCAGCAGTCACGGACCCGGGGAGCTGTTTTTT.

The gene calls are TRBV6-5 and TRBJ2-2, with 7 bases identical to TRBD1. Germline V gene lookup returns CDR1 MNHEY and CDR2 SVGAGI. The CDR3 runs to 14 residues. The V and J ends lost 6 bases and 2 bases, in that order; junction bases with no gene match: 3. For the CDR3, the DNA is TGTGCCAGCAGGACAGGGCCTAACACCGGGGAGCTGTTTTTT. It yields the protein CASRTGPNTGELFF.

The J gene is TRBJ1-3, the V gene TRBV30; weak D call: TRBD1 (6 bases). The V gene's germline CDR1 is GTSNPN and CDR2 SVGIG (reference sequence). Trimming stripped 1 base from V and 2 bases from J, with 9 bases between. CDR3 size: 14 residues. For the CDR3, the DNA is TGTGCCTGGAGTGCGACAGGAGCTGGAAACACCATATATTTT. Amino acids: CAWSATGAGNTIYF.

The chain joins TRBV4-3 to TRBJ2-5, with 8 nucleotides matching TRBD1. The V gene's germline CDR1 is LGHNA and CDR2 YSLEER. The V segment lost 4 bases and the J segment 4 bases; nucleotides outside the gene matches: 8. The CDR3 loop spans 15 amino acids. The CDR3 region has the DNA TGCGCCAGCAGCCGAGGACAGGGTGAGCCAGAGACCCAGTACTTC. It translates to CASSRGQGEPETQYF.

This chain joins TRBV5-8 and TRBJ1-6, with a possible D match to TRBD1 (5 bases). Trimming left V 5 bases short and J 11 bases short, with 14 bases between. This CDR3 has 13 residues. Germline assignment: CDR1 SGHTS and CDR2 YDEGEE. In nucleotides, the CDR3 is TGTGCCAGCAGGGTGAGGGGCTCAGCACCCCTCCACTTT. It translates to CASRVRGSAPLHF.

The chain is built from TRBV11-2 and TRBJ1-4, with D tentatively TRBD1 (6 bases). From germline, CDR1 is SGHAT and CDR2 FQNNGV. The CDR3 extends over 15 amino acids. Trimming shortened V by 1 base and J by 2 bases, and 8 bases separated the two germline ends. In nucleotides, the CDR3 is TGTGCCAGCAGCTTAGCGGACAGCACTAATGAAAAACTGTTTTTT. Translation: CASSLADSTNEKLFF.

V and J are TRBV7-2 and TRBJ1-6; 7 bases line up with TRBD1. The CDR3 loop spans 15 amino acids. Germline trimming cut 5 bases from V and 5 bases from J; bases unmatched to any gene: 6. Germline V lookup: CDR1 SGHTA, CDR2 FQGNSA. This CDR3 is CASSEPGQNNSPLHF. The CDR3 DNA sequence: TGTGCCAGCAGCGAGCCGGGACAGAATAATTCACCCCTCCACTTT.

CDR3 in DNA: TGTGCCAGCAGCTTAGGGGGGGAAGGGTATGGCTACACCTTC. Translating it yields CASSLGGEGYGYTF. The chain links TRBV7-9 to TRBJ1-2, with a possible D match to TRBD1 (5 bases). Germline CDR1 reads SEHNR; CDR2 reads FQNEAQ (reference sequence). V lost 1 base to trimming and J lost 5 bases, with 11 bases between them. This CDR3 has 14 amino acids. Full variable domain (outside the CDR3, taken from reference TRBV7-9 and TRBJ1-2): DTGVSQNPRHKITKRGQNVTFRCDPISEHNRLYWYRQTLGQGPEFLTYFQNEAQLEKSRLLSDRFSAERPKGSFSTLEIQRTEQGDSAMYLCASSLGGEGYGYTFGSGTRLTVV.

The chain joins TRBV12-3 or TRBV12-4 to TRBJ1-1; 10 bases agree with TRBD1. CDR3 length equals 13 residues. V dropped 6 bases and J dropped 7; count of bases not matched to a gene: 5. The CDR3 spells CASSRQGASEAFF. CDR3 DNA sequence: TGTGCCAGCAGCCGACAGGGGGCTAGTGAAGCTTTCTTT.

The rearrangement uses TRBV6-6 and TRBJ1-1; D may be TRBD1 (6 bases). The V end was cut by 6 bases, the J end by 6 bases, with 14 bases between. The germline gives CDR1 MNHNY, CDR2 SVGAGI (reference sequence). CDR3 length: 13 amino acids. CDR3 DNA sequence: TGTGCCAGCAGACCACAGGGATTGGCTGAAGCTTTCTTT. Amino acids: CASRPQGLAEAFF.

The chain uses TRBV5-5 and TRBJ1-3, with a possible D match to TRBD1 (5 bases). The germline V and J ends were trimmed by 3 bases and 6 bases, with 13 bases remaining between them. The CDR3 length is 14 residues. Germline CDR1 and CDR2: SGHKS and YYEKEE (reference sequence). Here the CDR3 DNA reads TGTGCCAGCAGCTGGACAACATTTGAAAACACCATATATTTT. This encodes CASSWTTFENTIYF.

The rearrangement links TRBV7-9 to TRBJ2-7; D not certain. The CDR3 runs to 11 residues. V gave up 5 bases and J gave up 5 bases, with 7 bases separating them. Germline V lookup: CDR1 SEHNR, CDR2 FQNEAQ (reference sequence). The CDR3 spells CASSQRHEQYF. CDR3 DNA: TGTGCCAGCAGCCAGCGCCACGAGCAGTACTTC.

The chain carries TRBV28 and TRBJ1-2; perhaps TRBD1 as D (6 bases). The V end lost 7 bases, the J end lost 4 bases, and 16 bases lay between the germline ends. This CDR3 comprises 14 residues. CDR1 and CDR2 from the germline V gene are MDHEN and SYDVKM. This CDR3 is CASTLGGRVYGYTF. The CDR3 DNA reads TGTGCCAGCACCCTCGGGGGCCGTGTCTATGGCTACACCTTC.

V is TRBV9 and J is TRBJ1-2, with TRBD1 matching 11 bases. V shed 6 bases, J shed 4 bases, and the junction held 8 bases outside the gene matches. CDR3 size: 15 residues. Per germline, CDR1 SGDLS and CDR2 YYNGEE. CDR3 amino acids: CASTPGGTGGYGYTF. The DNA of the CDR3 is TGTGCCAGCACCCCCGGAGGGACAGGGGGCTATGGCTACACCTTC.

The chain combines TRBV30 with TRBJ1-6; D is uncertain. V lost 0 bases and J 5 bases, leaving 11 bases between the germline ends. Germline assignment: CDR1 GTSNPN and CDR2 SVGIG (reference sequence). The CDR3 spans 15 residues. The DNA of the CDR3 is TGTGCCTGGAGTGTAGATTCTGGGGATAATTCACCCCTCCACTTT. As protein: CAWSVDSGDNSPLHF.

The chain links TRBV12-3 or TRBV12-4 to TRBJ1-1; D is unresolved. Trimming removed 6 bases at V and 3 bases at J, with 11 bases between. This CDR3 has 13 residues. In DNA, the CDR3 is TGTGCCAGCAGCCTAAATTCGTACACTGAAGCTTTCTTT. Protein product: CASSLNSYTEAFF.

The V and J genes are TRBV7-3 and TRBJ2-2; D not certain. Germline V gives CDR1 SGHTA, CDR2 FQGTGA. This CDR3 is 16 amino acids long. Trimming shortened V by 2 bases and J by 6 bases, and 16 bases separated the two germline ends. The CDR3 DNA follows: TGTGCCAGCAGCTTAGGTTCTGGGCTAGGTCCCGGGGAGCTGTTTTTT. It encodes CASSLGSGLGPGELFF. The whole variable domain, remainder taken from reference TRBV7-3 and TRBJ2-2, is GAGVSQTPSNKVTEKGKYVELRCDPISGHTALYWYRQSLGQGPEFLIYFQGTGAADDSGLPNDRFFAVRPEGSVSTLKIQRTERGDSAVYLCASSLGSGLGPGELFFGEGSRLTVL.

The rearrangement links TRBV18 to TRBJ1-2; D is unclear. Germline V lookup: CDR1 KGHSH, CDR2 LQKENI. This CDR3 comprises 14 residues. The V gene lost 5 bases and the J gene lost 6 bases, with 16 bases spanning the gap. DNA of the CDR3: TGTGCCAGCTCAAAAAACGGGTTAAGAGATGGCTACACCTTC. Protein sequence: CASSKNGLRDGYTF.

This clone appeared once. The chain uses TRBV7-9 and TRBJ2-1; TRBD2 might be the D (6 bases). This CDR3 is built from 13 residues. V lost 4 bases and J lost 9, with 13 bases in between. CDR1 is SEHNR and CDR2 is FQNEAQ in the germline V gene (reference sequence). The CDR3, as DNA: TGTGCCAGCAGCTCGATCCAGGGAGGTGAGCAGTTCTTC. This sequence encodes CASSSIQGGEQFF.

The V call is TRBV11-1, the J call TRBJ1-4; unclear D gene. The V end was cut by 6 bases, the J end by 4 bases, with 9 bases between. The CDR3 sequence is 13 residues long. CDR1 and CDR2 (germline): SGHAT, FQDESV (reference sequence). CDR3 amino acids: CASSGILNEKLFF. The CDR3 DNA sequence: TGTGCCAGCAGTGGGATCCTTAATGAAAAACTGTTTTTT.

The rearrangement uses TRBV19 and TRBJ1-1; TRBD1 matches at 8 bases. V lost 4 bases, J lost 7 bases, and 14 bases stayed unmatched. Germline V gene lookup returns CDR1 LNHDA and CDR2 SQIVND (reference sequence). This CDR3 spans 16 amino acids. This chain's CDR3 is CASSNTGGRLTGEAFF. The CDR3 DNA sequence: TGTGCCAGTAGTAATACAGGGGGGAGGCTTACGGGTGAAGCTTTCTTT.

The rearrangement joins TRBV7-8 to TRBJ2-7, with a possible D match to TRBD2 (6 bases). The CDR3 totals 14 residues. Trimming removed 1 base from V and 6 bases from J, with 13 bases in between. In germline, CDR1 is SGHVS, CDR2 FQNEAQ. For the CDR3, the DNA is TGTGCCAGCAGCTTAGGGGGGGAGGAAGCCGAGCAGTACTTC. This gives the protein CASSLGGEEAEQYF.

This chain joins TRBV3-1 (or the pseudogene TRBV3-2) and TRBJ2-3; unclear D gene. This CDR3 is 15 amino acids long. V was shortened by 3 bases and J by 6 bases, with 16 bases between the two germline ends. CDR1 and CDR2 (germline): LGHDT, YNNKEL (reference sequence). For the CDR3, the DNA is TGTGCCAGCAGCCAGGGCGGTTCCGTCGCTGATACGCAGTATTTT. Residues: CASSQGGSVADTQYF.

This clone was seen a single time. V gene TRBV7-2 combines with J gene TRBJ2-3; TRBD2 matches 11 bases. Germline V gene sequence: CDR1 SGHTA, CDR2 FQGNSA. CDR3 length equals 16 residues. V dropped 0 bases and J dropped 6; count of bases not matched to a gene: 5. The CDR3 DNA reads TGTGCCAGCAGCTTAGCCCCTAGCGGGGGGTCTGATACGCAGTATTTT. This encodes CASSLAPSGGSDTQYF.